This record looks at one T cell receptor (beta chain) sequence and its context. Enrollment of patients from Seattle took place during active infection, with longitudinal follow-up. These data are taken from a study of blood T cell repertoires in COVID-19. Across the whole study: T cells, B-cell-depleted T cells, or PBMCs supplied cDNA or gDNA.

Authors' methods: Amplification of reference gene primers provided the estimated nucleated cell counts. Some clones are missing from TCRdb's copy, which holds only in-frame ones; the method was immunoSEQ multiplex PCR. The D gene and trimming were derived from the DNA, and the V and J assignments and clone size from that table. The sample yields about 170,000 clones, roughly 84% seen once. Trimming removed 2 bases at V and 4 bases at J, with 12 bases between. The CDR3 is 15 residues long. The germline CDR1 and CDR2 sequences are SGHNT and YYREEE (reference sequence). The gene calls are TRBV5-4 and TRBJ2-2; D uncertain. Sequencing was performed on peripheral blood. This receptor was obtained from a man at least 80 years old with COVID-19, enrolled during active disease. CDR3 protein: CASSFGSTGTGELFF. The CDR3 DNA reads as TGTGCCAGCAGCTTCGGATCTACGGGCACCGGGGAGCTGTTTTTT.